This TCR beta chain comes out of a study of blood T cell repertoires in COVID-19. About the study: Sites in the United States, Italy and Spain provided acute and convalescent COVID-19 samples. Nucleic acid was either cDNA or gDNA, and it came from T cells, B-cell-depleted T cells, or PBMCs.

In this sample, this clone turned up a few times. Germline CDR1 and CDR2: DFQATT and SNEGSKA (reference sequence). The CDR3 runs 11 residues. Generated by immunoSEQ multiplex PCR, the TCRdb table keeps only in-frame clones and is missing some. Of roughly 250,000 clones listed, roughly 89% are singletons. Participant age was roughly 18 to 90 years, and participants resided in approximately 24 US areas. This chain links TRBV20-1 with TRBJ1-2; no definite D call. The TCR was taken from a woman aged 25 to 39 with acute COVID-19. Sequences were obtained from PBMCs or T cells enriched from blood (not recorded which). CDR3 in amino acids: CSSGVNYGYTF. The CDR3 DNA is TGCAGCTCCGGGGTTAACTATGGCTACACCTTC.